Each of the 27 T cell receptor beta chains below was sequenced from the same sample in a study of shared clonotypes between healthy human individuals (dated by TCRdb to about 2020). The library was generated by the immunoSEQ multiplex PCR assay. TCRdb stores this immuneACCESS table with in-frame sequences only. Part of the clones is absent; in the studies checked, under half of the shortfall reflects unresolved V genes, and no reason is known for the rest. The sample table shows some 2,100,000 clones, and approximately 95% are seen once. Roughly 0.13% of the sample is in the top ten clones. The sample was naive CD4+ T cells sorted from blood. The cell subset or site label for this specimen denotes: CD45RA+ positively selected. All receptors come from a man aged 18 to 35 in good health.

The V call is TRBV11-2, the J call TRBJ2-2; the D is unclear. Trimming removed 0 bases at V and 8 bases at J, with 7 bases between. The CDR3 is 13 amino acids. Germline V gene lookup returns CDR1 SGHAT and CDR2 FQNNGV. Written as DNA, the CDR3 is TGTGCCAGCAGCTTAGACTTAATAGGGGAGCTGTTTTTT. Protein sequence: CASSLDLIGELFF.

This chain joins TRBV5-4 and TRBJ2-5, with D possibly TRBD2 on 6 matching bases. CDR1 and CDR2 (germline): SGHNT, YYREEE (reference sequence). With 6 bases removed from V and 2 bases from J, the gap between germline ends came to 11 bases. This CDR3 comprises 13 residues. Here the CDR3 DNA reads TGTGCCAGCACCTCGAGCGGGCAAGAGACCCAGTACTTC. This translates into CASTSSGQETQYF.

The V and J genes are TRBV30 and TRBJ1-5; D gene uncertain. There are 13 residues in the CDR3. V lost 2 bases, J lost 3 bases, and 8 bases lay in between. Germline CDR1 reads GTSNPN; CDR2 reads SVGIG (reference sequence). The CDR3 loop reads CAWSRSTNQPQHF. CDR3 in DNA: TGTGCCTGGAGTCGGAGTACCAATCAGCCCCAGCATTTT. Looking up the rest from reference TRBV30 and TRBJ1-5 gives the full variable domain: SQTIHQWPATLVQPVGSPLSLECTVEGTSNPNLYWYRQAAGRGLQLLFYSVGIGQISSEVPQNLSASRPQDRQFILSSKKLLLSDSGFYLCAWSRSTNQPQHFGDGTRLSIL.

This clone came up once. V is TRBV30 and J is TRBJ2-7; perhaps D is TRBD1 or TRBD2 (5 bases each). This CDR3 region has 15 residues. Germline V gives CDR1 GTSNPN, CDR2 SVGIG (reference sequence). Trimming took 0 bases from V and 2 from J, leaving 14 bases between them. In DNA, the CDR3 is TGTGCCTGGAGTGTACTACGGGGCCAGACCTACGAGCAGTACTTC. Its protein is CAWSVLRGQTYEQYF.

J is TRBJ1-5 and V is TRBV5-4; D not resolved. Germline CDR1 reads SGHNT; CDR2 reads YYREEE (reference sequence). Trimming shortened V by 4 bases and J by 4 bases, and 3 bases separated the two germline ends. This CDR3 region has 11 residues. In nucleotides, the CDR3 is TGTGCCAGCAGCCAGAATCAGCCCCAGCATTTT. Encoded protein: CASSQNQPQHF.

This clone was counted a single time. The genes are TRBV5-1 and TRBJ2-5; 8 nucleotides match TRBD1. CDR3 size: 15 residues. V was pared by 4 bases and J by 1 base, with 6 bases of the junction left unmatched. Germline CDR1 reads SGHRS; CDR2 reads YFSETQ. The CDR3: CASSTTGAAQETQYF. In nucleotides, the CDR3 is TGCGCCAGCAGCACGACAGGGGCCGCCCAAGAGACCCAGTACTTC. The full variable domain, rest sourced from reference TRBV5-1 and TRBJ2-5, is KAGVTQTPRYLIKTRGQQVTLSCSPISGHRSVSWYQQTPGQGLQFLFEYFSETQRNKGNFPGRFSGRQFSNSRSEMNVSTLELGDSALYLCASSTTGAAQETQYFGPGTRLLVL.

This sequence joins TRBV5-1 and TRBJ1-3; 7 bases agree with TRBD1. Germline V gene sequence: CDR1 SGHRS, CDR2 YFSETQ. The CDR3 sequence is 15 residues long. V lost 4 bases, J lost 0 bases, and 4 bases stayed unmatched. CDR3 protein: CASSVGGLSGNTIYF. CDR3 bases: TGCGCCAGCAGCGTAGGGGGCCTCTCTGGAAACACCATATATTTT.

The chain has TRBV2 and TRBJ2-7; maybe TRBD2 (6 bases). Between the trimmed V and J ends, which lost 3 bases and 2 bases, there was a span of 14 bases. This CDR3 contains 15 residues. Germline assignment: CDR1 SNHLY and CDR2 FYNNEI. CDR3 residues: CASSDISGMAYEQYF. DNA for the CDR3: TGTGCCAGCAGTGATATTAGCGGCATGGCCTACGAGCAGTACTTC. Full variable domain (missing parts from reference TRBV2 and TRBJ2-7): EPEVTQTPSHQVTQMGQEVILRCVPISNHLYFYWYRQILGQKVEFLVSFYNNEISEKSEIFDDQFSVERPDGSNFTLKIRSTKLEDSAMYFCASSDISGMAYEQYFGPGTRLTVT.

J is TRBJ1-1 and V is TRBV5-4; the D gene is possibly TRBD1 (5 bases). The CDR3 loop spans 13 amino acids. The germline V gene has CDR1 SGHNT and CDR2 YYREEE (reference sequence). With 5 bases removed from V and 2 bases from J, the gap between germline ends came to 10 bases. Here the CDR3 reads CASRKTDNTEAFF. The CDR3, as DNA: TGTGCCAGCAGGAAGACAGACAACACTGAAGCTTTCTTT. The full variable domain, completed using reference TRBV5-4 and TRBJ1-1, is ETGVTQSPTHLIKTRGQQVTLRCSSQSGHNTVSWYQQALGQGPQFIFQYYREEENGRGNFPPRFSGLQFPNYSSELNVNALELDDSALYLCASRKTDNTEAFFGQGTRLTVV.

This clone has only one observation. The genes are TRBV2 and TRBJ2-7; 9 nucleotides align to TRBD1. There are 14 residues in the CDR3. With V trimmed by 7 bases and J by 2 bases, 6 bases remained unmatched. Germline loops: CDR1 SNHLY, CDR2 FYNNEI. In nucleotides, the CDR3 is TGTGCCAGCAAGGGACAGGGAGGGGCCTACGAGCAGTACTTC. It yields the protein CASKGQGGAYEQYF.

This chain joins TRBV4-1 and TRBJ2-7, with a possible D match to TRBD2 (6 bases). The CDR3 length is 15 residues. Trimming left V 1 base short and J 3 bases short, with 13 bases between. Germline V gives CDR1 MGHRA, CDR2 YSYEKL. CDR3 sequence reads: CASSQVAVARYEQYF. The CDR3 coding sequence is TGCGCCAGCAGCCAAGTAGCGGTCGCTCGCTACGAGCAGTACTTC.

A note on this clone: Distinct nucleotide sequences in the sample also encode this CDR3. J is TRBJ1-2 and V is TRBV18; no clear D gene. The V end lost 4 bases, the J end lost 8 bases, and 11 bases lay between the germline ends. The CDR3 contains 12 residues. CDR1 KGHSH and CDR2 LQKENI come from the germline V gene. The CDR3 here is CASSLDRGGYTF. DNA of the CDR3: TGTGCCAGCTCACTTGACCGGGGAGGCTACACCTTC.

The chain employs TRBV7-8 and TRBJ1-1, with TRBD1 identical over 7 bases. The J segment lost 3 bases and the V segment lost 1 base, leaving 11 bases of the junction unmatched. CDR1 is SGHVS, CDR2 FQNEAQ, per germline. The CDR3 runs 17 residues. CDR3 DNA: TGTGCCAGCAGCTTAGTAAGAGGGGGCGCGGGGGACACTGAAGCTTTCTTT. Its translation: CASSLVRGGAGDTEAFF.

The chain recombines TRBV6-5 with TRBJ1-3; 7 nucleotides line up with TRBD1. The CDR3 extends over 15 amino acids. The V gene end was trimmed by 6 bases and the J gene end by 0 bases; junction bases not matched to a gene: 5. Germline V CDR1 and CDR2: MNHEY, SVGAGI. CDR3 protein: CASSRGQRSGNTIYF. As DNA, the CDR3 is TGTGCCAGCAGCCGGGGACAGCGCTCTGGAAACACCATATATTTT.

This clone has only one observation. The V call is TRBV5-8, the J call TRBJ1-4; D is unresolved. Trimming took off 7 bases at V and 1 base at J, with 11 bases between the two ends. Germline V lookup: CDR1 SGHTS, CDR2 YDEGEE. This CDR3 contains 14 residues. The CDR3 spells CASVQVKTNEKLFF. In nucleotides, the CDR3 is TGTGCCAGCGTCCAGGTGAAAACTAATGAAAAACTGTTTTTT.

V usage is TRBV30 and J usage is TRBJ2-5, with unresolved D. The CDR3 loop spans 11 amino acids. The germline gives CDR1 GTSNPN, CDR2 SVGIG (reference sequence). V lost 1 base, J lost 8 bases, and 8 bases lay in between. CDR3 amino acids: CAWSETPTQYF. The DNA for the CDR3 is TGTGCCTGGAGTGAGACCCCAACCCAGTACTTC.

A note on this clone: At one boundary the junction diverges from the germline segment, which might be a read error. This specimen includes other DNA sequences encoding the same CDR3. The chain recombines TRBV19 with TRBJ2-5, with TRBD2 identical over 11 bases. Germline V gene sequence: CDR1 LNHDA, CDR2 SQIVND (reference sequence). This CDR3 comprises 14 residues. CDR3 sequence: CASSIAGGTETQYF. The CDR3 DNA is TGTGCCAGTAGCATAGCGGGGGGGACAGAGACCCAGTACTTC.

The chain recombines TRBV6-1 with TRBJ1-5; D is ambiguous. The CDR3 totals 15 residues. Germline V gives CDR1 MNHNS, CDR2 SASEGT. V lost 2 bases to trimming and J lost 1 base, with 9 bases between them. In DNA, the CDR3 is TGTGCCAGCAGTGAAATGTTGGCCAGCAATCAGCCCCAGCATTTT. Encoded protein: CASSEMLASNQPQHF.

This clone is a singleton in its sample. This chain connects TRBV6-5 to TRBJ2-1; TRBD1 matches at 11 bases. Germline CDR1 and CDR2: MNHEY and SVGAGI. After removal of 6 bases from V and 8 bases from J, the junction contained 9 bases not matched to a gene. The CDR3 extends over 15 amino acids. CDR3 sequence (DNA): TGTGCCAGCAGCCGTGGACAGGGGGCAGTGGATGAGCAGTTCTTC. Its translation: CASSRGQGAVDEQFF.

The chain carries TRBV6-1 and TRBJ1-1; D is possibly TRBD1 (5 bases). In germline, CDR1 is MNHNS, CDR2 SASEGT. V gave up 7 bases and J gave up 5 bases, with 11 bases separating them. CDR3 size: 12 residues. The CDR3 bases are TGTGCCAGCACCAGGGTGGGGACTGAAGCTTTCTTT. Translation: CASTRVGTEAFF.

The chain links TRBV19 to TRBJ1-2, with a weak D call TRBD1 (5 bases). Deletions cut 3 bases from V and 2 bases from J, with 10 bases between. CDR1 is LNHDA, CDR2 SQIVND, per germline (reference sequence). CDR3 size: 14 residues. The CDR3 protein is CASSIARENYGYTF. The CDR3 coding sequence is TGTGCCAGTAGTATTGCCAGGGAAAACTATGGCTACACCTTC.

The V gene is TRBV27, the J gene TRBJ1-1; 10 nucleotides line up with TRBD1. The CDR3 loop spans 13 amino acids. CDR1 is MNHEY and CDR2 is SMNVEV in the germline V gene (reference sequence). Trimming removed 6 bases from V and 9 bases from J; junction bases left unmatched: 7. The CDR3 sequence is CASRPRDRGQAFF. The CDR3 bases are TGTGCCAGCAGACCCCGGGACAGGGGCCAAGCTTTCTTT.

The rearrangement uses TRBV6-6 and TRBJ1-1, with TRBD1 matching 8 bases. The CDR3 runs to 13 residues. Germline-derived CDR1 and CDR2 are MNHNY and SVGAGI (reference sequence). Trimming took 5 bases from V and 3 from J; bases not matched to a gene: 2. The DNA of the CDR3 is TGTGCCAGCAGTCGGGGACAGGACACTGAAGCTTTCTTT. The encoded protein is CASSRGQDTEAFF.

This clone was seen just once. The J gene is TRBJ2-7, the V gene TRBV19; 9 bases are shared with TRBD1. The germline CDR1 and CDR2 sequences are LNHDA and SQIVND (reference sequence). The CDR3 spans 16 residues. Germline trimming cut 3 bases from V and 3 bases from J; bases unmatched to any gene: 9. In DNA form, the CDR3 reads TGTGCCAGTAGTATCCACTACGGGACAGGGATCTACGAGCAGTACTTC. As protein: CASSIHYGTGIYEQYF.

The chain links TRBV6-1 to TRBJ2-5, with D tentatively TRBD2 (5 bases). This CDR3 is 14 amino acids long. Trimming shortened V by 4 bases and J by 3 bases, and 12 bases separated the two germline ends. Germline V CDR1 and CDR2: MNHNS, SASEGT. The CDR3 region is CASSGSWRKETQYF. CDR3 DNA sequence: TGTGCCAGCAGTGGCTCGTGGAGGAAAGAGACCCAGTACTTC.

The rearrangement links TRBV27 to TRBJ2-7; 7 nucleotides match TRBD1. The junction had 15 bases not matched to a gene; V was cut back by 4 bases and J by 6 bases. The germline gives CDR1 MNHEY, CDR2 SMNVEV (reference sequence). The CDR3 is 16 amino acids. The CDR3 loop reads CASSYQGGREGFEQYF. CDR3 nucleotide sequence: TGTGCCAGCAGTTATCAAGGGGGCAGGGAAGGCTTCGAGCAGTACTTC.

The chain joins TRBV15 to TRBJ2-3; TRBD1 matches at 11 bases. Trimming at V came to 4 bases and at J to 5 bases, leaving 5 bases not matched to a gene. Germline CDR1 and CDR2: LNHNV and YYDKDF (reference sequence). This CDR3 is built from 15 residues. The CDR3 protein is CATSTGQGAKDTQYF. The CDR3 region has the DNA TGTGCCACCAGCACCGGACAGGGGGCAAAAGATACGCAGTATTTT.